The 14 T cell receptor beta chains in this list originate from one sample, sequenced in a study of identical twins. One entry per CDR3 protein, called by TCRdb with MiXCR from the 5' RACE reads. The table lists 1.5 million to 2 million distinct CDR3 sequences, 25% to 35% of them singletons. Sample: cord blood. These receptors came from a newborn girl in good health.

The chain couples TRBV20-1 to TRBJ1-1, with 10 nucleotides matching TRBD1. Germline trimming cut 3 bases from V and 6 bases from J; bases unmatched to any gene: 7. This CDR3 has 14 residues. Germline assignment: CDR1 DFQATT and CDR2 SNEGSKA (reference sequence). CDR3 coding DNA: TGCAGTGCTAGTCCGGGACAGGGGCGCCCTGAAGCTTTCTTT. This translates into CSASPGQGRPEAFF.

This clonotype occurred once. The rearrangement joins TRBV7-9 to TRBJ1-1, with D perhaps matching TRBD1 (6 bases). The CDR3 runs 18 residues. Germline V CDR1 and CDR2: SEHNR, FQNEAQ (reference sequence). The V end was cut by 2 bases, the J end by 0 bases, with 19 bases between. CDR3 bases: TGTGCCAGCAGCTTAAGGTGGCCGGGGGCTGGCTTGAACACTGAAGCTTTCTTT. Translating gives CASSLRWPGAGLNTEAFF.

This clonotype was seen more than once but under ten times. Written as DNA, the CDR3 is TGTGCCAGCAGCCCGGTACAGGGTGGCTCCTATAATTCACCCCTCCACTTT. Its translation is CASSPVQGGSYNSPLHF. The rearrangement joins TRBV6-1 to TRBJ1-6; tentative D call: TRBD1 (6 bases). The CDR3 runs to 17 residues. V gave up 6 bases and J gave up 0 bases, with 15 bases separating them. Germline CDR1 is MNHNS and CDR2 is SASEGT.

The rearrangement joins TRBV20-1 to TRBJ2-7; 11 bases fit TRBD2. Judging by the DNA end, TRBJ2-4 fits better; the J call may be wrong. Germline CDR1 is DFQATT and CDR2 is SNEGSKA (reference sequence). The CDR3 sequence is 16 residues long. CDR3 in DNA: TGCAGTGCTAGGGGTCGCGGGACTAGCGGAAAAAACATTCAGTACTTC. Protein: CSARGRGTSGKNIQYF.

Turning to this clonotype: A much more abundant neighbour one base away suggests this may be a read error. The chain uses TRBV6-2 or TRBV6-3 and TRBJ2-3; D call uncertain. The V gene's germline CDR1 is MNHEY and CDR2 SVGEGT. This CDR3 is built from 14 residues. CDR3 in amino acids: CVSSQLRATDTQYF. CDR3 DNA: TGTGTCAGCAGCCAACTACGCGCCACAGATACGCAGTATTTT.

This clonotype was seen a handful of times. In DNA, the CDR3 is TGTGCCATCAGGAACGGAGGGGTCTATGGCTACACCTTC. This codes for CAIRNGGVYGYTF. The chain recombines TRBV10-3 with TRBJ1-2; D possibly corresponds to TRBD1 (5 bases). CDR1 is ENHRY and CDR2 is SYGVKD in the germline V gene. There are 13 residues in the CDR3. Trimming took off 6 bases at V and 4 bases at J, with 12 bases between the two ends.

The gene calls are TRBV28 and TRBJ2-1; 11 positions agree with TRBD1. CDR3 length: 13 residues. V gave up 6 bases and J gave up 9 bases; unmatched junction bases: 4. Germline-derived CDR1 and CDR2 are MDHEN and SYDVKM. DNA of the CDR3: TGTGCCAGCAGACGGGGGACAGGGGGTGAGCAGTTCTTC. It translates to CASRRGTGGEQFF.

The chain has TRBV12-3 or TRBV12-4 and TRBJ2-5, with TRBD2 matching 11 bases. The assigned J gene may be wrong: the sequence end matches TRBJ2-7 better. This CDR3 comprises 14 residues. CDR3 in amino acids: CASWYTSGSSEQYF. DNA for the CDR3: TGTGCCAGCTGGTACACTAGCGGGAGTTCCGAGCAGTACTTC.

Turning to this clonotype: A much larger clone sits a single nucleotide away, making a read error possible. V and J are TRBV9 and TRBJ2-7, with D unresolved. The CDR3 is 13 residues long. Germline CDR1 and CDR2: SGDLS and YYNGEE. V lost 0 bases and J lost 6, with 10 bases in between. The CDR3 reads CASSVESVGEQYF. The CDR3 DNA reads as TGTGCCAGCAGCGTAGAATCCGTCGGCGAGCAGTACTTC.

The chain is built from TRBV6-6 and TRBJ1-4; 7 positions match TRBD1. The germline V gene encodes CDR1 MNHNY and CDR2 SVGAGI (reference sequence). V lost 8 bases, J lost 4 bases, and 7 bases stayed unmatched. This CDR3 is built from 14 residues. The CDR3 sequence: CASGTGEGNEKLFF. The CDR3, as DNA: TGTGCCAGCGGAACAGGGGAGGGTAATGAAAAACTGTTTTTT.

This clonotype was detected a few times. The CDR3 DNA is TGCAGTGCTAGACTAGCGGGAGCTCAAGAGCAGTTCTTC. Translating gives CSARLAGAQEQFF. The chain joins TRBV20-1 to TRBJ2-1; 10 bases are shared with TRBD2. The germline gives CDR1 DFQATT, CDR2 SNEGSKA (reference sequence). This CDR3 region has 13 residues. The V and J ends lost 2 bases and 10 bases, in that order; junction bases with no gene match: 5.

This clonotype was observed a handful of times. The chain employs TRBV7-2 and TRBJ2-7, with 7 bases identical to TRBD2. Germline CDR1 and CDR2: SGHTA and FQGNSA. The CDR3 runs 16 residues. The trim removed 1 base at V and 2 bases at J, leaving 8 bases unmatched. The CDR3 DNA follows: TGTGCCAGCAGCTTAGGATCGCCTAGCGGACCCTACGAGCAGTACTTC. Protein: CASSLGSPSGPYEQYF.

This chain connects TRBV28 to TRBJ2-3, with D perhaps TRBD2 (5 bases). In germline, CDR1 is MDHEN, CDR2 SYDVKM. The CDR3 extends over 12 amino acids. V lost 2 bases and J 10 bases, leaving 10 bases between the germline ends. The CDR3 loop reads CASSLSGDSQYF. Written as DNA, the CDR3 is TGTGCCAGCAGTTTAAGCGGTGATTCGCAGTATTTT.

The rearrangement links TRBV6-6 to TRBJ2-3; no clear D. The germline V gene encodes CDR1 MNHNY and CDR2 SVGAGI (reference sequence). V dropped 0 bases and J dropped 3 bases, with 13 bases sitting between them. The CDR3 has 16 residues. The CDR3 here is CASSYSRTPGTDTQYF. The CDR3, as DNA: TGTGCCAGCAGTTACTCCCGAACTCCCGGGACAGATACGCAGTATTTT.